The source of this T cell receptor beta chain is a study of blood T cell repertoires in COVID-19. TCRdb's table, derived via immunoSEQ multiplex PCR, lists solely in-frame clones and lacks some. The sample carries some 320,000 clones, around 92% recorded once. The CDR3 sequence is 16 residues long. V was cut by 0 bases and J by 10 bases, with 18 bases left in between. Germline assignment: CDR1 SGHTA and CDR2 FQGNSA. The sequence derives from a woman between 45 and 60 years old who had been exposed to COVID-19. Specimen: PBMCs or T cells enriched from blood (not recorded which). The rearrangement joins TRBV7-2 to TRBJ1-4; D possibly corresponds to TRBD1 (5 bases). The CDR3 DNA follows: TGTGCCAGCAGCTTAGCCGTTGTCCGGTTCGGGGGAAAACTGTTTTTT. Residues: CASSLAVVRFGGKLFF. The full variable domain, with the rest looked up from reference TRBV7-2 and TRBJ1-4, is GAGVSQSPSNKVTEKGKDVELRCDPISGHTALYWYRQSLGQGLEFLIYFQGNSAPDKSGLPSDRFSAERTGGSVSTLTIQRTQQEDSAVYLCASSLAVVRFGGKLFFGSGTQLSVL.